These 27 T cell receptor beta chains were all obtained from the same sample, sequenced in a study of T cells in Graves' hyperthyroidism and ophthalmopathy. TCR beta CDR3 sequences were amplified from RNA transcripts. First-round RT-PCR with HTBI primers amplified the TCR CDR3 region. A single record per CDR3 protein comes from TCRdb applying MiXCR to the multiplex PCR reads. The sample lists fewer than 25,000 distinct CDR3 sequences; about 49% were seen once. Material for sequencing was blood. The origin of the receptors is a woman in her 40s with Graves' hyperthyroidism that later progressed to Graves' ophthalmopathy.

The chain has TRBV5-1 and TRBJ2-1; no reliable D call. CDR1 and CDR2 (germline): SGHRS, YFSETQ. The V end was cut by 0 bases, the J end by 5 bases, with 6 bases between. This CDR3 spans 13 amino acids. The CDR3 spells CASSLAGDNEQFF. CDR3 coding DNA: TGCGCCAGCAGCTTGGCTGGGGACAATGAGCAGTTCTTC. The whole variable domain, filled in from reference TRBV5-1 and TRBJ2-1, reads KAGVTQTPRYLIKTRGQQVTLSCSPISGHRSVSWYQQTPGQGLQFLFEYFSETQRNKGNFPGRFSGRQFSNSRSEMNVSTLELGDSALYLCASSLAGDNEQFFGPGTRLTVL.

This clonotype was counted a few times. This chain joins TRBV29-1 and TRBJ2-7; 7 bases fit TRBD2. The junction had 10 bases not matched to a gene; V was cut back by 6 bases and J by 5 bases. Germline assignment: CDR1 SQVTM and CDR2 ANQGSEA. This CDR3 contains 13 residues. The CDR3 is CSVLVGGRDEQYF. The CDR3 DNA reads as TGCAGCGTCCTCGTCGGGGGGAGGGACGAGCAGTACTTC.

This clonotype was observed many times. This chain uses TRBV19 with TRBJ2-2, with D perhaps matching TRBD2 (5 bases). The V and J ends lost 7 bases and 6 bases respectively, with 12 bases between them. The CDR3 totals 13 residues. Germline loops: CDR1 LNHDA, CDR2 SQIVND (reference sequence). The CDR3 spells CASNRGLSGELFF. The CDR3 nucleotides read TGTGCCAGTAACCGGGGTCTATCCGGGGAGCTGTTTTTT.

The chain uses TRBV24-1 and TRBJ2-1, with 8 bases aligning to TRBD2. The CDR3 has 16 residues. Per germline, CDR1 KGHDR and CDR2 SFDVKD. The V and J ends lost 3 bases and 7 bases, in that order; junction bases with no gene match: 10. DNA for the CDR3: TGTGCCACCAGTGATCCCCCTAGGGCGGGAGGAAATGAGCAGTTCTTC. Translating it yields CATSDPPRAGGNEQFF.

The chain links TRBV6-5 to TRBJ1-1; no reliable D call. This CDR3 contains 15 residues. Germline V gene data show CDR1 as MNHEY and CDR2 as SVGAGI. V was clipped by 5 bases and J by 7 bases, with 20 bases between them. The CDR3 bases are TGTGCCAGCAGTCCTCCCGTGTCAGCCTACCATGAAGCTTTCTTT. This codes for CASSPPVSAYHEAFF.

The rearrangement links TRBV10-3 to TRBJ2-7; D remains ambiguous. CDR1 and CDR2 from the germline V gene are ENHRY and SYGVKD. This CDR3 is built from 13 residues. V dropped 2 bases and J dropped 3 bases, with 8 bases sitting between them. The CDR3 bases are TGTGCCATCAGTGAGCCCCTCCGCTACGAGCAGTACTTC. It yields the protein CAISEPLRYEQYF.

This clonotype was found once. J is TRBJ2-1 and V is TRBV29-1, with D perhaps matching TRBD1 or TRBD2 (6 bases each). Trimming stripped 0 bases from V and 8 bases from J, with 11 bases between. This CDR3 spans 13 amino acids. Germline V lookup: CDR1 SQVTM, CDR2 ANQGSEA. In DNA form, the CDR3 reads TGCAGCGTTGAAGAGGTAGGGGGGCATGAGCAGTTCTTC. Encoded protein: CSVEEVGGHEQFF.

This clonotype showed up just a few times. The chain is built from TRBV7-3 and TRBJ2-2; 11 bases line up with TRBD2. Per germline, CDR1 SGHTA and CDR2 FQGTGA. The J segment lost 7 bases and the V segment lost 6 bases, leaving 4 bases of the junction unmatched. The CDR3 spans 14 residues. This CDR3 reads CASRPTSGSGELFF. The CDR3 nucleotides read TGTGCCAGCAGACCTACTAGCGGGAGCGGGGAGCTGTTTTTT.

V gene TRBV12-3 or TRBV12-4 combines with J gene TRBJ2-1; D remains unclear. The V and J ends lost 6 bases and 5 bases respectively, with 14 bases between them. The CDR3 has 14 residues. CDR3 DNA sequence: TGTGCCAGCAGGGGTGGTCTGGTTGACAATGAGCAGTTCTTC. It yields the protein CASRGGLVDNEQFF.

This rearrangement joins TRBV7-2 to TRBJ2-5; D is uncertain. The length of the CDR3 is 13 residues. Trimming cost V 4 bases and J 0 bases, with 6 bases left between them. CDR1 and CDR2 from the germline V gene are SGHTA and FQGNSA. CDR3 coding DNA: TGTGCCAGCAGCTGGCAGAACCAAGAGACCCAGTACTTC. Its translation is CASSWQNQETQYF.

This clonotype was picked up many times. The chain recombines TRBV27 with TRBJ1-5, with TRBD1 as a possible D gene (6 bases). V dropped 6 bases and J dropped 7 bases, with 10 bases sitting between them. The length of the CDR3 is 12 residues. Germline CDR1 is MNHEY and CDR2 is SMNVEV (reference sequence). CDR3 bases: TGTGCCAGCAGCGTTCAGGGGCAGCCCCAGCATTTT. This encodes CASSVQGQPQHF.

This clonotype has only one observation. The chain couples TRBV7-3 to TRBJ2-2, with 9 bases matching TRBD1. V shed 0 bases, J shed 3 bases, and the junction held 2 bases outside the gene matches. CDR3 length equals 16 residues. Germline CDR1 is SGHTA and CDR2 is FQGTGA. This chain's CDR3 is CASSLTGQGHTGELFF. The CDR3 DNA reads as TGTGCCAGCAGCTTAACGGGACAGGGACACACCGGGGAGCTGTTTTTT.

This clonotype was counted many times. This chain joins TRBV5-5 and TRBJ2-1; a possible D gene is TRBD1 (6 bases). V lost 3 bases to trimming and J lost 7 bases, with 14 bases between them. Germline CDR1 SGHKS, CDR2 YYEKEE (reference sequence). The length of the CDR3 is 14 residues. Here the CDR3 DNA reads TGTGCCAGCAGCTCGATGACAGGCAGTAATGAGCAGTTCTTC. It yields the protein CASSSMTGSNEQFF.

The chain recombines TRBV7-9 with TRBJ1-1; 9 positions agree with TRBD1. Germline assignment: CDR1 SEHNR and CDR2 FQNEAQ (reference sequence). CDR3 length: 12 residues. The junction had 6 bases not matched to a gene; V was cut back by 5 bases and J by 11 bases. The CDR3 here is CASSTGQGPAFF. CDR3 nucleotide sequence: TGTGCCAGCAGCACCGGACAGGGGCCGGCTTTCTTT.

This clonotype appeared a few times. This chain links TRBV9 with TRBJ1-2; D is unclear. The germline V and J ends were trimmed by 0 bases and 1 base, with 7 bases remaining between them. The CDR3 has 14 amino acids. Germline CDR1 SGDLS, CDR2 YYNGEE. This CDR3 is CASSVGSSNYGYTF. In DNA, the CDR3 is TGTGCCAGCAGCGTAGGTAGCAGTAACTATGGCTACACCTTC.

This chain's CDR3 is CASSLNRLYGYTF. CDR3 DNA sequence: TGTGCCAGCAGCTTGAACAGGCTTTATGGCTACACCTTC. This chain links TRBV5-6 with TRBJ1-2, with a possible D match to TRBD1 (5 bases). The CDR3 spans 13 residues. Germline V lookup: CDR1 SGHDT, CDR2 YYEEEE. Trimming removed 1 base at V and 5 bases at J, with 9 bases between.

V and J are TRBV9 and TRBJ2-1; TRBD2 aligns across 10 bases. CDR1 SGDLS and CDR2 YYNGEE come from the germline V gene. The V and J ends lost 3 bases and 5 bases, in that order; junction bases with no gene match: 2. This CDR3 spans 14 amino acids. Here the CDR3 reads CASSAGLANNEQFF. The CDR3 nucleotides are TGTGCCAGCAGCGCGGGACTAGCGAACAATGAGCAGTTCTTC. Supplemented by reference TRBV9 and TRBJ2-1, the full variable domain reads DSGVTQTPKHLITATGQRVTLRCSPRSGDLSVYWYQQSLDQGLQFLIQYYNGEERAKGNILERFSAQQFPDLHSELNLSSLELGDSALYFCASSAGLANNEQFFGPGTRLTVL.

At least ten counts were recorded for this clonotype. V and J are TRBV2 and TRBJ2-5; 8 bases map to TRBD2. With 2 bases clipped from V and 1 base from J, the junction kept 12 bases outside the gene matches. The CDR3 covers 18 residues. In germline, CDR1 is SNHLY, CDR2 FYNNEI. CDR3 in amino acids: CASSERRGASGRQETQYF. The CDR3 region has the DNA TGTGCCAGCAGTGAAAGGAGGGGGGCTAGCGGGCGCCAAGAGACCCAGTACTTC.

Remarks on this clonotype: A read error may produce the germline difference seen at one junction end. V and J are TRBV24-1 and TRBJ2-3, with D possibly TRBD2 on 6 matching bases. This CDR3 is 16 amino acids long. The germline gives CDR1 KGHDR, CDR2 SFDVKD. CDR3 in DNA: TGCGCCACATTGCGGCGTAGCGGTATACACACAGATACGCAGTATTTT. Translating it yields CATLRRSGIHTDTQYF.

This clonotype was detected once. The CDR3 ends on some other residue instead of the conserved phenylalanine or tryptophan, so this is likely a read error. The chain combines TRBV6-1 with TRBJ2-2, with 11 bases aligning to TRBD2. With V trimmed by 4 bases and J by 3 bases, 4 bases remained unmatched. Germline lookup yields CDR1 MNHNS and CDR2 SASEGT. This CDR3 is 16 amino acids long. The CDR3 is CASSAQLAGDTGELFP. In DNA form, the CDR3 reads TGTGCCAGCAGTGCCCAACTAGCGGGGGACACCGGGGAGCTGTTTCCT.

The CDR3 reads CASSRSGQRANYGYTF. The CDR3 nucleotides are TGTGCCAGTAGTAGGAGTGGACAGAGAGCAAACTATGGCTACACCTTC. The rearrangement links TRBV19 to TRBJ1-2, with D possibly being TRBD1 (6 bases). Between the trimmed V and J ends, which lost 4 bases and 2 bases, there was a span of 17 bases. This CDR3 contains 16 residues. Germline V gene data show CDR1 as LNHDA and CDR2 as SQIVND (reference sequence).

By sample share, this clonotype is medium-sized. The chain carries TRBV7-9 and TRBJ1-6; a possible D gene is TRBD1 (5 bases). CDR1 and CDR2 from the germline V gene are SEHNR and FQNEAQ (reference sequence). V shed 2 bases and J shed 8 bases, with 7 bases lying between them. The length of the CDR3 is 13 residues. CDR3 DNA sequence: TGTGCCAGCAGCTTACAGGGTGATTCACCCCTCCACTTT. Residues: CASSLQGDSPLHF.

Concerning this clonotype: The junction differs from germline at one of its ends, possibly a read error. This chain links TRBV27 with TRBJ1-6; no reliable D call. The CDR3 runs to 9 residues. Germline V lookup: CDR1 MNHEY, CDR2 SMNVEV (reference sequence). This CDR3 is CASSFMTDF. As DNA, the CDR3 is TGTGCCAGCAGCTTTATGACGGACTTT.

The chain joins TRBV5-1 to TRBJ2-1; 9 bases align to TRBD2. V shed 0 bases and J 4 bases; nucleotides not matched to a gene: 8. CDR3 size: 17 residues. CDR1 and CDR2 from the germline V gene are SGHRS and YFSETQ. The CDR3 nucleotides are TGCGCCAGCAGCTTGGCCGGGTCTAGCGGGAAGTACAATGAGCAGTTCTTC. Translated, it gives CASSLAGSSGKYNEQFF.

This clonotype occurred a few times. The chain uses TRBV24-1 and TRBJ2-5; 7 nucleotides agree with TRBD2. The germline CDR1 and CDR2 sequences are KGHDR and SFDVKD. The V gene end was trimmed by 2 bases and the J gene end by 4 bases; junction bases not matched to a gene: 3. There are 14 residues in the CDR3. The CDR3 nucleotides are TGTGCCACCAGTGATTCTTTAGCGGGAGAGACCCAGTACTTC. Its protein is CATSDSLAGETQYF.

This rearrangement joins TRBV19 to TRBJ1-5; no firm D call. Germline V lookup: CDR1 LNHDA, CDR2 SQIVND (reference sequence). This CDR3 has 12 amino acids. The germline V and J ends were trimmed by 9 bases and 3 bases, with 9 bases remaining between them. The CDR3: CASGWDNQPQHF. The CDR3 DNA reads TGTGCCAGCGGGTGGGACAATCAGCCCCAGCATTTT.

In its sample, this clonotype ranks as medium-sized. This sequence joins TRBV7-2 and TRBJ2-7; a weak D match, TRBD1 (5 bases). Trimming pared 0 bases from V and 1 base from J, leaving 10 bases between. Germline loops: CDR1 SGHTA, CDR2 FQGNSA. This CDR3 is built from 15 residues. In DNA, the CDR3 is TGTGCCAGCAGCTTAGCGGGGCTGGGGTCCTACGAGCAGTACTTC. Translated: CASSLAGLGSYEQYF.